The 11 T cell receptor beta chains below were found in one sample sequenced in a study of blood T cell repertoires in COVID-19. TCRdb's table, derived via immunoSEQ multiplex PCR, lists solely in-frame clones and lacks some. The table shows 90,000 to 150,000 clones, with around three quarters occurring only once. The specimen was peripheral blood. The receptors were gathered from an elderly woman with acute or convalescent COVID-19.

The chain is built from TRBV10-1 and TRBJ2-1; TRBD1 matches at 9 bases. With V trimmed by 4 bases and J by 16 bases, 5 bases remained unmatched. Germline assignment: CDR1 WNHNN and CDR2 SYGVQD (reference sequence). The CDR3 is made up of 11 amino acids. The CDR3 spells CASSGGQGSFF. As DNA, the CDR3 is TGCGCCAGCAGTGGGGGACAGGGATCCTTCTTC.

This clone was recorded once. The chain employs TRBV7-2 and TRBJ2-3; unclear D gene. Trimming stripped 3 bases from V and 7 bases from J, with 5 bases between. Germline V gene lookup returns CDR1 SGHTA and CDR2 FQGNSA. The CDR3 covers 11 residues. This CDR3 is CASSFHNTQYF. In nucleotides, the CDR3 is TGTGCCAGCAGCTTTCACAATACGCAGTATTTT.

The chain is built from TRBV2 and TRBJ2-7, with 11 bases identical to TRBD2. V gave up 3 bases and J gave up 6 bases; unmatched junction bases: 7. Germline lookup yields CDR1 SNHLY and CDR2 FYNNEI. This CDR3 spans 15 amino acids. The CDR3 sequence is CASSDLVAGGSEQYF. The CDR3 DNA sequence: TGTGCCAGCAGTGATCTGGTAGCGGGGGGGTCCGAGCAGTACTTC.

The rearrangement links TRBV6-6 to TRBJ1-2; no firm D call. Germline assignment: CDR1 MNHNY and CDR2 SVGAGI (reference sequence). The CDR3 runs 14 residues. The V gene lost 3 bases and the J gene lost 2 bases, with 10 bases spanning the gap. DNA of the CDR3: TGTGCCAGCAGTTATGGGCAGAAAAACTATGGCTACACCTTC. Translation: CASSYGQKNYGYTF.

The gene calls are TRBV5-3 and TRBJ1-2; a weak D match, TRBD1 (6 bases). TRBV5-3 is recorded as an ORF, its role being uncertain. V was pared by 4 bases and J by 4 bases, with 17 bases between. The CDR3 is 15 residues long. This CDR3 is CARSHGQGKPYGYTF. CDR3 sequence (DNA): TGTGCCAGAAGCCATGGCCAGGGGAAGCCCTATGGCTACACCTTC.

The chain has TRBV10-3 and TRBJ1-1; 7 positions match TRBD1. J was trimmed by 3 bases and V by 11 bases; bases with no gene match: 3. The CDR3 consists of 11 residues. Germline V gives CDR1 ENHRY, CDR2 SYGVKD. CDR3 loop: CAAQGYTEAFF. CDR3 in DNA: TGTGCCGCACAGGGGTACACTGAAGCTTTCTTT.

The chain carries TRBV19 and TRBJ1-3, with unresolved D. V gave up 3 bases and J gave up 3 bases, with 12 bases separating them. This CDR3 spans 15 amino acids. CDR1 and CDR2 (germline): LNHDA, SQIVND (reference sequence). The CDR3: CASSIFQARGNTIYF. Here the CDR3 DNA reads TGTGCCAGTAGTATTTTCCAGGCACGTGGAAACACCATATATTTT.

V gene TRBV3-1 (or the pseudogene TRBV3-2) combines with J gene TRBJ1-2, with TRBD1 matching over 11 bases. This CDR3 comprises 15 residues. The trim removed 3 bases at V and 7 bases at J, leaving 7 bases unmatched. Per the germline V gene, CDR1 is LGHDT and CDR2 is YNNKEL (reference sequence). Here the CDR3 DNA reads TGTGCCAGCAGCCACCTAGGACAGGGGGCAAGTGGCTACACCTTC. Translation: CASSHLGQGASGYTF.

The V gene is TRBV6-6, the J gene TRBJ1-2; no clear D. Per the germline V gene, CDR1 is MNHNY and CDR2 is SVGAGI (reference sequence). The CDR3 length is 14 residues. Trimming took off 5 bases at V and 0 bases at J, with 10 bases between the two ends. DNA for the CDR3: TGTGCCAGCAGTACTCAAAGTACTAACTATGGCTACACCTTC. Its translation: CASSTQSTNYGYTF.

This clone was detected a few times. The chain employs TRBV21-1 and TRBJ1-5; TRBD1, the table's D call, lacks a check against the DNA. TRBV21-1 is a pseudogene segment. This CDR3 region has 15 residues. CDR3: CASSKAHRAVQPQHF. CDR3 nucleotide sequence: TGTGCCAGCAGCAAAGCGCACAGGGCGGTTCAGCCCCAGCATTTT.

DNA of the CDR3: TGTGCCACCAGCAGGGACAGGGTTTCAGAGACCCAGTACTTC. It yields the protein CATSRDRVSETQYF. V is TRBV15 and J is TRBJ2-5; 8 bases match TRBD1. Trimming took 3 bases from V and 4 from J; bases not matched to a gene: 4. The CDR3 extends over 14 amino acids. The V gene's germline CDR1 is LNHNV and CDR2 YYDKDF (reference sequence). The whole variable domain, remainder taken from reference TRBV15 and TRBJ2-5, is DAMVIQNPRYQVTQFGKPVTLSCSQTLNHNVMYWYQQKSSQAPKLLFHYYDKDFNNEADTPDNFQSRRPNTSFCFLDIRSPGLGDTAMYLCATSRDRVSETQYFGPGTRLLVL.